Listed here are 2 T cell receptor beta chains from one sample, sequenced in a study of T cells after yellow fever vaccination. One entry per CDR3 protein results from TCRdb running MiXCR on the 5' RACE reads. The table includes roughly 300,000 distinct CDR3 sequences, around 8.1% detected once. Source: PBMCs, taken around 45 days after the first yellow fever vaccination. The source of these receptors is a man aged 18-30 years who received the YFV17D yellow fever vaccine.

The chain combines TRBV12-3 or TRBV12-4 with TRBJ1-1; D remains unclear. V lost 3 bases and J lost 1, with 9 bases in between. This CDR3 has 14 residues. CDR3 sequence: CASSFGHGNTEAFF. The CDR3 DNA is TGTGCCAGCAGTTTCGGTCACGGGAACACTGAAGCTTTCTTT.

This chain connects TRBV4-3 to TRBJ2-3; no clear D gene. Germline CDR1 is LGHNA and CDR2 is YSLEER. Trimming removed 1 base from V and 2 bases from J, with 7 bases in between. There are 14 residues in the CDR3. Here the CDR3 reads CASSQAENTDTQYF. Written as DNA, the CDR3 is TGCGCCAGCAGCCAAGCGGAAAACACAGATACGCAGTATTTT.